The entry below describes one T cell receptor (beta chain). Seattle patients were enrolled during active infection and followed longitudinally. This sample was included in a study of blood T cell repertoires in COVID-19. Study-level background: T cells, B-cell-depleted T cells, or PBMCs provided the cDNA or gDNA that served as material.

TCRdb's table, derived via immunoSEQ multiplex PCR, lists solely in-frame clones and lacks some. This table holds about 96,000 clones, roughly 90% found once. The receptor comes from a human donor with COVID-19, enrolled during active disease. The donor label of this sample is uncertain. The sequenced sample was peripheral blood.

CDR3 loop: CAINEGSGGASDTQYF. The CDR3 DNA reads TGTGCCATCAACGAGGGTAGCGGGGGGGCCTCGGATACGCAGTATTTT. This chain connects TRBV10-3 to TRBJ2-3; 11 nucleotides line up with TRBD2. CDR1 ENHRY and CDR2 SYGVKD come from the germline V gene. V gave up 7 bases and J gave up 6 bases; unmatched junction bases: 12. The CDR3 covers 16 residues.